This T cell receptor (beta chain) is drawn from a study of blood T cell repertoires in COVID-19. Study as a whole: Both acute and convalescent COVID-19 samples were obtained from the United States, Italy and Spain.

This CDR3 has 15 amino acids. In the original analysis: By means of reference gene primer amplification, nucleated cell counts were estimated. Profiling relied on immunoSEQ multiplex PCR, and the TCRdb table lists in-frame clones only, not all of them. V, J and clone size are those of that table, while D and trimming were read from the DNA. This sample yields roughly 45,000 clones, of which approximately 80% are seen a single time; more than 20% belongs to the top ten. This clonotype originated in a woman between 55 and 75 years old with acute or convalescent COVID-19. The sample comprised peripheral blood. The chain links TRBV21-1 to TRBJ1-5. TRBV21-1 is a listed pseudogene. The CDR3 loop reads CASSKRSQQDQPQHF. For the CDR3, the DNA is TGTGCCAGCAGCAAGAGGAGTCAGCAAGATCAGCCCCAGCATTTT.